These 8 T cell receptor beta chains were sequenced from one sample in a study of circulating tumor DNA in untreated peripheral T-cell lymphoma. Sequencing used immunoSEQ multiplex PCR; TCRdb keeps in-frame clones, though not all of them. The sample records around 10,000 clones, about 80% being singletons. Source material: tumor tissue. The receptors come from a human donor with peripheral T-cell lymphoma.

This clone has only one observation. The chain employs TRBV2 and TRBJ2-5; D is ambiguous. Looked up from germline, CDR1 is SNHLY and CDR2 is FYNNEI. V was trimmed by 1 base and J by 0 bases, leaving 9 bases between them. The CDR3 has 15 amino acids. The CDR3 DNA is TGTGCCAGCAGTGAAGTTGTTGCGTACCAAGAGACCCAGTACTTC. This sequence encodes CASSEVVAYQETQYF.

V gene TRBV6-8 combines with J gene TRBJ2-7; 11 bases match TRBD1. V dropped 5 bases and J dropped 0; count of bases not matched to a gene: 15. CDR1 MNHGY and CDR2 SAAAGT come from the germline V gene. The CDR3 covers 19 residues. As DNA, the CDR3 is TGTGCCAGCAGTGATTCACGGGGACAGGGGGATGCCTCCTCCTACGAGCAGTACTTC. The encoded protein is CASSDSRGQGDASSYEQYF.

This chain connects TRBV28 to TRBJ2-7; tentatively, D is TRBD2 (5 bases). There are 13 residues in the CDR3. Germline V gives CDR1 MDHEN, CDR2 SYDVKM. V dropped 5 bases and J dropped 3 bases, with 11 bases sitting between them. CDR3 sequence (DNA): TGTGCCAGCAGTAGTTTCGGGGACTACGAGCAGTACTTC. Its protein is CASSSFGDYEQYF.

This clone was found a few times. V is TRBV30 and J is TRBJ1-5; 7 bases are shared with TRBD1. The trim removed 3 bases at V and 3 bases at J, leaving 5 bases unmatched. This CDR3 region has 14 residues. The germline V gene has CDR1 GTSNPN and CDR2 SVGIG (reference sequence). CDR3: CAWSMGQPNQPQHF. In DNA, the CDR3 is TGTGCCTGGAGCATGGGACAGCCCAATCAGCCCCAGCATTTT.

This chain links TRBV4-1 with TRBJ1-6, with D unresolved. Germline assignment: CDR1 MGHRA and CDR2 YSYEKL. This CDR3 is 13 amino acids long. V was trimmed by 1 base and J by 10 bases, leaving 8 bases between them. CDR3 bases: TGCGCCAGCAGCCAAGGGGTCACCTCACCCCTCCACTTT. Encoded protein: CASSQGVTSPLHF.

In the case of this clone: The same CDR3 is also encoded by other DNA sequences in this sample. The rearrangement uses TRBV19 and TRBJ1-2; D call uncertain. V lost 3 bases and J lost 5, with 7 bases in between. Germline V gene data show CDR1 as LNHDA and CDR2 as SQIVND (reference sequence). The CDR3 consists of 12 residues. CDR3 sequence reads: CASSIPDYGYTF. CDR3 DNA sequence: TGTGCCAGTAGTATCCCCGATTATGGCTACACCTTC.

The chain has TRBV18 and TRBJ1-4; TRBD1 matches at 7 bases. J gave up 0 bases and V 2 bases, and 3 bases lay outside the gene matches. Germline V gene data show CDR1 as KGHSH and CDR2 as LQKENI. This CDR3 is 16 amino acids long. DNA of the CDR3: TGTGCCAGCTCACCAGAGGGGGCGGCAACTAATGAAAAACTGTTTTTT. Its protein product is CASSPEGAATNEKLFF.

The chain carries TRBV18 and TRBJ2-7; perhaps TRBD2 as D (6 bases). The CDR3 has 15 residues. The germline V and J ends were trimmed by 3 bases and 2 bases, with 14 bases remaining between them. Germline CDR1 is KGHSH and CDR2 is LQKENI. The CDR3 coding sequence is TGTGCCAGCTCACCTCCCGGGACTGTAACCTACGAGCAGTACTTC. Translation: CASSPPGTVTYEQYF.